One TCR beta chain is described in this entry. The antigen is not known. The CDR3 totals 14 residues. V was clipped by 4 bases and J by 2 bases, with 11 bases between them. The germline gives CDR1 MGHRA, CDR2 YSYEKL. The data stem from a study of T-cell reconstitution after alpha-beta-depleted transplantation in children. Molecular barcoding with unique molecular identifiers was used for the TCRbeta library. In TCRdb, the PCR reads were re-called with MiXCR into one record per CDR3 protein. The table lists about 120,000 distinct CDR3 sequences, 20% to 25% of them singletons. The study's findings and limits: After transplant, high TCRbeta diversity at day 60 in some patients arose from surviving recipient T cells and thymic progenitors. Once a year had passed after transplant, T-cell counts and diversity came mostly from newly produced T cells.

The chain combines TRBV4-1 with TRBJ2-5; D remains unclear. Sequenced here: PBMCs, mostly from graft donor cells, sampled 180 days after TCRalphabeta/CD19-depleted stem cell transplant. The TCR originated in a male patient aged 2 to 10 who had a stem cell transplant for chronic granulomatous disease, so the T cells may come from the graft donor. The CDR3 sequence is CASSLIGAQETQYF. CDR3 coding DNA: TGCGCCAGCAGCCTTATTGGAGCTCAAGAGACCCAGTACTTC.